Sequencing of this T cell receptor beta chain was carried out in a study of CD8+ T cells in alopecia areata. Reverse transcription of extracted RNA yielded cDNA, which provided the sequencing template. The table came from immunoSEQ multiplex PCR; TCRdb's copy has only in-frame clones and leaves some out. Among approximately 180,000 clones listed, less than 75% were seen once. The CDR3 length is 15 residues. The germline gives CDR1 LNHDA, CDR2 SQIVND (reference sequence). V lost 4 bases to trimming and J lost 2 bases, with 12 bases between them. Noted treatment: oral pan-JAK inhibitor, 5-10 mg twice daily.

The chain combines TRBV19 with TRBJ2-1, with D possibly being TRBD1 (6 bases). This TCR derives from a human donor with alopecia areata. This sample comprised CD4+ T cells sorted from blood, obtained at approximately week 55, from a patient treated with tofacitinib. The CDR3 DNA follows: TGTGCCAGTAGTAACACAGGGAAGACCTACAATGAGCAGTTCTTC. Translated: CASSNTGKTYNEQFF.